This T cell receptor (beta chain) was identified in a study of cytomegalovirus exposure and HLA in healthy donors. The study's findings and limits: 164 TCR beta chains were listed as cytomegalovirus-associated.

The study ran its PCR with 60 Vbeta and 13 Jbeta primers. Repertoires were generated with immunoSEQ multiplex PCR, while TCRdb's copy carries only in-frame clones and drops some. The sample has about 150,000 clones; around 75% are singletons. After removal of 4 bases from V and 8 bases from J, the junction contained 5 bases not matched to a gene. This CDR3 is 13 amino acids long. Germline V gives CDR1 SGDLS, CDR2 YYNGEE. Concerning this clone itself: What it binds is not known.

This TCR came from a woman between 18 and 30 years old in good health and CMV-seronegative. V and J are TRBV9 and TRBJ2-1; 8 bases fit TRBD2. The sequencing input was PBMCs. CDR3 residues: CASSPGLEYEQFF. CDR3 nucleotide sequence: TGTGCCAGCAGCCCGGGACTAGAGTATGAGCAGTTCTTC.